This T cell receptor beta chain was obtained from a study of blood T cell repertoires in COVID-19. Clones were sequenced by immunoSEQ multiplex PCR, and TCRdb holds only the in-frame ones, with some missing. The profile shows some 180,000 clones, approximately 85% of them singletons. The trim removed 7 bases at V and 1 base at J, leaving 12 bases unmatched. The germline V gene has CDR1 SQVTM and CDR2 ANQGSEA. This CDR3 spans 15 amino acids. The sequencing input was peripheral blood. The receptor was isolated from a woman aged 55 to 70 with acute or convalescent COVID-19. V usage is TRBV29-1 and J usage is TRBJ2-7; 8 bases are shared with TRBD2. CDR3 region: CSAKKAGVGSYEQYF. The CDR3, as DNA: TGCAGCGCTAAGAAAGCGGGAGTTGGATCCTACGAGCAGTACTTC.